The count of the clone carrying this T cell receptor (beta chain) is one. This sample was taken from a study of technical replicates of blood from several donors. Assay used: immunoSEQ multiplex PCR; TCRdb lists only in-frame clones, some missing. The sample includes 9,000 to 15,000 clones, more than 85% of them seen just once. The sequencing input was PBMCs. This receptor was obtained from a human donor in good health.

The CDR3 sequence: CASSSGFFTEQYF. CDR3 sequence (DNA): TGCGCCAGCAGTTCAGGGTTCTTCACCGAGCAGTACTTC. The chain uses TRBV10-1 and TRBJ2-7, with D perhaps matching TRBD1 (5 bases). Germline V gene data show CDR1 as WNHNN and CDR2 as SYGVQD (reference sequence). The length of the CDR3 is 13 residues. V was cut by 5 bases and J by 6 bases, with 14 bases left in between.